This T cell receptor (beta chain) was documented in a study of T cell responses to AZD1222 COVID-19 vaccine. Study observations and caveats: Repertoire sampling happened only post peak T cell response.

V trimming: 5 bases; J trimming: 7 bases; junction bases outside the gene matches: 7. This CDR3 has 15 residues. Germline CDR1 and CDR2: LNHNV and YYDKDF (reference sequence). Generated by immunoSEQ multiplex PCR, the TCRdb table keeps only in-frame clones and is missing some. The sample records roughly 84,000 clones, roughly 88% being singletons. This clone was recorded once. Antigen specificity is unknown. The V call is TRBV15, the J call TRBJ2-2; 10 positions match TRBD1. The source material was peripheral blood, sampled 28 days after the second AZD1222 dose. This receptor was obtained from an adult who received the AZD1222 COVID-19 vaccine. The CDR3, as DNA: TGTGCCACCAGCCGGGGACAGGGGTTAGGCGGGGAGCTGTTTTTT. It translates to CATSRGQGLGGELFF.